One sample yielded the 3 T cell receptor beta chains listed below, sequenced in a study of blood T cell repertoires in COVID-19. Here immunoSEQ multiplex PCR was the method, and the copy in TCRdb shows in-frame clones only, minus some. The table includes more than 250,000 clones, just over 85% detected once. The sample taken for sequencing was PBMCs or T cells enriched from blood (not recorded which). The receptors here all came from a woman aged 18-29 years who had recovered from COVID-19.

In DNA, the CDR3 is TGTGCCAGCAGTTTAACAGGCCGAGGCTACACCTTC. Protein sequence: CASSLTGRGYTF. V usage is TRBV12-3 or TRBV12-4 and J usage is TRBJ1-2, with D possibly TRBD1 on 5 matching bases. Trimming stripped 2 bases from V and 8 bases from J, with 9 bases between. This CDR3 has 12 amino acids.

V is TRBV20-1 and J is TRBJ1-1; D is unclear. This CDR3 is 11 amino acids long. Germline values: CDR1 DFQATT, CDR2 SNEGSKA (reference sequence). V lost 4 bases, J lost 4 bases, and 7 bases lay in between. The CDR3 DNA follows: TGCAGTGCTATCTTTTCCACTGAAGCTTTCTTT. Translated: CSAIFSTEAFF.

This clone was counted only a few times. The chain employs TRBV11-2 and TRBJ1-6, with unresolved D. Germline CDR1 reads SGHAT; CDR2 reads FQNNGV. The CDR3 sequence is 17 residues long. V lost 3 bases, J lost 2 bases, and 14 bases lay in between. The CDR3 nucleotides read TGTGCCAGCAGCTTGGGTCGGGGAATGCCCTATAATTCACCCCTCCACTTT. This codes for CASSLGRGMPYNSPLHF.